Listed below are T cell receptor beta chains from one sample, sequenced in a study of glioma-infiltrating T cells after dendritic cell vaccination. The protocol was immunoSEQ multiplex PCR, while the TCRdb copy is restricted to in-frame clones and leaves out a portion. The data hold 90,000 to 95,000 clones, with over 75% observed a single time. The sample consisted of blood, taken after dendritic cell vaccination. These TCRs come from a human donor with glioblastoma. The CDR3 runs from the conserved cysteine through the conserved F or W. Each record gives: D gene, J gene, V gene, clone size, CDR3 DNA, CDR3 protein. The D gene is left open where the match is weak. For some rows the clone size is stated as once, few or many, or as a class when expanded; others skip it.

>TRBD2|TRBJ2-3|TRBV6-1|-
TGTGCCAGCAGTGAAGCGGGGGACTATTCAGATACGCAGTATTTT
CASSEAGDYSDTQYF
>TRBD1|TRBJ2-7|TRBV2|once
TGTGCCAGCAAAGGGACAGGGGTCACCCACGAGCAGTACTTC
CASKGTGVTHEQYF
>TRBD1|TRBJ1-1|TRBV6-5|many
TGTGCCAGCAGGCCCCGACAGGGGGCTCGGGATGAAGCTTTCTTT
CASRPRQGARDEAFF
>-|TRBJ2-7|TRBV7-2|-
TGTGCCAGCAGCTCTGGACAGACCTACGAGCAGTACTTC
CASSSGQTYEQYF
>-|TRBJ2-3|TRBV12-5|-
TGTGCTAGTGGCTCCGGAGTGGCACCCCCCACAGATACGCAGTATTTT
CASGSGVAPPTDTQYF
>-|TRBJ1-1|TRBV10-3|few
TGTGCCATCAGTGAGTCGGGAGTTGAAGCTTTCTTT
CAISESGVEAFF
>-|TRBJ2-3|TRBV5-1|-
TGCGCCAGCAGCGGGAAAGGACATATCGACACAGATACGCAGTATTTT
CASSGKGHIDTDTQYF
>TRBD1|TRBJ1-2|TRBV19|-
TGTGCCAGTACCCTCCCCCAGGCGAGGACAGGGGGCTTCTATGGCTACACCTTC
CASTLPQARTGGFYGYTF
>-|TRBJ2-4|TRBV7-2|once
TGTGCCAGCAGCTTCAGGCAGAGCATTCAGTACTTC
CASSFRQSIQYF
>-|TRBJ2-1|TRBV5-1|-
TGCGCCAGCTTGCCAGGGGATGGGGACTACAATGAGCAGTTCTTC
CASLPGDGDYNEQFF
>-|TRBJ2-7|TRBV9|-
TGTGCCAGCAGCGCCCCGGGAGCCTCCTACGAGCAGTACTTC
CASSAPGASYEQYF